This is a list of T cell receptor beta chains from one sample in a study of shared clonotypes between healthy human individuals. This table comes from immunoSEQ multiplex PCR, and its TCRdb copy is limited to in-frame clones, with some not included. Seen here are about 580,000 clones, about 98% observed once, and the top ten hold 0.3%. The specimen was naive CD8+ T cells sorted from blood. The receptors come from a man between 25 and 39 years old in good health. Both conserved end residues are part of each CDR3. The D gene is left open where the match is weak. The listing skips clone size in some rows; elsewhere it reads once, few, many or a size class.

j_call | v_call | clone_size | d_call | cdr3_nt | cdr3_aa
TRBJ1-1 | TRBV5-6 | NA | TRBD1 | TGTGCCAGCAGCAACCGGGACAGGGGGGTCACTGAAGCTTTCTTT | CASSNRDRGVTEAFF
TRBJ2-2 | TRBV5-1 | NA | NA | TGCGCCAGCAGCTTGGGTAAAAAGGTTTTCACCGGGGAGCTGTTTTTT | CASSLGKKVFTGELFF
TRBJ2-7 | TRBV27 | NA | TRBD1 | TGTGCCACTTCGGGACAGAAAAACTACGAGCAGTACTTC | CATSGQKNYEQYF
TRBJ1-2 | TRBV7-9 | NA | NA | TGTGCCAGCAGCTTCCCCCGGGACACCGATAACTATGGCTACACCTTC | CASSFPRDTDNYGYTF
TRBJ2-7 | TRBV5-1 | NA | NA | TGCGCCAGCAGCTTGGTATCCGGCAGGGACTCCTACGAGCAGTACTTC | CASSLVSGRDSYEQYF
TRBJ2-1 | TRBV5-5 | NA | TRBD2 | TGTGCCAGCAGCCGGACTAGCGGGAGGAACTACAATGAGCAGTTCTTC | CASSRTSGRNYNEQFF
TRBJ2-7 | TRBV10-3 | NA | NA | TGTGCCATCAGTGACGGTCTTGGCTACGAGCAGTACTTC | CAISDGLGYEQYF
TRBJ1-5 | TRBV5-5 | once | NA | TGTGCCAGCAGCGGCCGGGACCCCGAGGGTGTTGTCGAGGGCAATCAGCCCCAGCATTTT | CASSGRDPEGVVEGNQPQHF
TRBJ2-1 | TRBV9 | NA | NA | TGTGCCAGCAGCGAGGACGGAGCACCCTACAATGAGCAGTTCTTC | CASSEDGAPYNEQFF
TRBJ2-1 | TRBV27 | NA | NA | TGTGCCAGCAGTTTTAGTTATCTGGATGAGCAGTTCTTC | CASSFSYLDEQFF
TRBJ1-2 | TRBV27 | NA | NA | TGTGCCAGCAGTTTATCCGTCGGGGGCAACTATGGCTACACCTTC | CASSLSVGGNYGYTF
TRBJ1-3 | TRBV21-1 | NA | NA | TGTGCCAGCAGCGACAAGGGGGGGAAAACCGGAAACACCATATATTTT | CASSDKGGKTGNTIYF
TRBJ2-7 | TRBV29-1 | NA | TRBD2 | TGCAGCGTTGAAGTCGTGGGAGGGGACGGCTCCTACGAGCAGTACTTC | CSVEVVGGDGSYEQYF
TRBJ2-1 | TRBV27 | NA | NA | TGTGCCAGCAGTTTATTAGGGCCCCCCTACAATGAGCAGTTCTTC | CASSLLGPPYNEQFF
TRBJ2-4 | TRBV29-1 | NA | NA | TGCAGCGTTGAAGGGGACTTAGTGGGGGACATTCAGTACTTC | CSVEGDLVGDIQYF
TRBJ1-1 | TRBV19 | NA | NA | TGTGCCAGTAGTATACATGGGGGCGAGGCCACTGAAGCTTTCTTT | CASSIHGGEATEAFF
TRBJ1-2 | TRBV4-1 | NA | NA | TGCGCCAGCAGCCTTGAAATGGAACAGGCCATGTTCGGCTACACCTTC | CASSLEMEQAMFGYTF
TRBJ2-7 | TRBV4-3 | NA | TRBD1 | TGCGCCAGCAGCTCCTGGAGGTCGACAGGGAACGAGCAGTACTTC | CASSSWRSTGNEQYF
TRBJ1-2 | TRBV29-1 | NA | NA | TGCAGCGTTGAAGAAGGAACGCGGGACTACACCTTC | CSVEEGTRDYTF
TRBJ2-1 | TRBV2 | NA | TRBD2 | TGTGCCAGCAGTGAAAGGGCGGGAGGGCGGCAAAATGAGCAGTTCTTC | CASSERAGGRQNEQFF
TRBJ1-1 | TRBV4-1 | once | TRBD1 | TGCGCCAGCAGCCAAGGCCCCGATCCGGGACAGGGTGCCGCTGAAGCTTTCTTT | CASSQGPDPGQGAAEAFF
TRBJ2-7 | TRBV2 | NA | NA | TGTGCCAGCATCGGTGGGTCCTACGAGCAGTACTTC | CASIGGSYEQYF
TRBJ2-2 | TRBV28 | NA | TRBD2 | TGTGCCAGCAGTTTCCCTAGCGGGAAACCGATGAACACCGGGGAGCTGTTTTTT | CASSFPSGKPMNTGELFF
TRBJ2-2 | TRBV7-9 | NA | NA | TGTGCCAGCAGTTTATCAAGGGACCCGAACACCGGGGAGCTGTTTTTT | CASSLSRDPNTGELFF
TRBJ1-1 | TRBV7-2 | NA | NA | TGTGCCAGCAGCTTAGCTCGCCGTCGCTCAGGGAAGAACGCGAGAATCACTGAAGCTTTCTTT | CASSLARRRSGKNARITEAFF
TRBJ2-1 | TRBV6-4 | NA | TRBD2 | TGTGCCAGCAGCGCCGGACTAGCGGGAGTATGGAATGAGCAGTTCTTC | CASSAGLAGVWNEQFF
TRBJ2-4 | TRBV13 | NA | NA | TGTGCCAGCAGCTTAGAGCCGACCCCCATTCAGTACTTC | CASSLEPTPIQYF
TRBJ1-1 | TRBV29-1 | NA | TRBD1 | TGCAGCGTTGAAGGCGGAACTACAGGGGACACTGAAGCTTTCTTT | CSVEGGTTGDTEAFF
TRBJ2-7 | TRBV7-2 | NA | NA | TGTGCCAGCAGTCAGGGGACGGGCTACGAGCAGTACTTC | CASSQGTGYEQYF
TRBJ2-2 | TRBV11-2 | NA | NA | TGTGCCAGCAGCTGGACCGCCAGCGGGGAGCTGTTTTTT | CASSWTASGELFF
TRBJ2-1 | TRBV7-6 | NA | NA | TGTGCCAGCAGCTTAGTGGCTGGGACACAGTACAATGAGCAGTTCTTC | CASSLVAGTQYNEQFF
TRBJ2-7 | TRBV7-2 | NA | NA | TGTGCCAGCAGCTTACCCCCCGACAGACTCTACGAGCAGTACTTC | CASSLPPDRLYEQYF
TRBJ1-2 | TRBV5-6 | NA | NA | TGTGCCAGCAGCTGGGCCACGGGGCCGACAAGGTATGGCTACACCTTC | CASSWATGPTRYGYTF
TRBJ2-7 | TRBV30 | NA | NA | TGTGCCTGGAGCGATGGACAAACCTACGAGCAGTACTTC | CAWSDGQTYEQYF
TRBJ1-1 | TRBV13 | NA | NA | TGTGCCAGCAGCTTAGGCCTTCCGGGGCCGGGCACTGAAGCTTTCTTT | CASSLGLPGPGTEAFF
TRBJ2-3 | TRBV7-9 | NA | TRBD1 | TGTGCCAGCAGCCCTGAGGACAGGAGGTACACAGATACGCAGTATTTT | CASSPEDRRYTDTQYF
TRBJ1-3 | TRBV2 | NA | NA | TGTGCCAGCAGTGAGGACTCGACAGCCGGAAACACCATATATTTT | CASSEDSTAGNTIYF
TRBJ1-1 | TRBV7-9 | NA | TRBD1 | TGTGCCAGCAGAGGCTCCGGGACAGCGGGTGAAGCTTTCTTT | CASRGSGTAGEAFF
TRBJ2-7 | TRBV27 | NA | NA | TGTGCCAGCAGTTTAAACGCGGGACGAGCCTACGAGCAGTACTTC | CASSLNAGRAYEQYF
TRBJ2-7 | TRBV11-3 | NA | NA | TGTGCCAGCAGCTTGGGCTCCTACGAGCAGTACTTC | CASSLGSYEQYF
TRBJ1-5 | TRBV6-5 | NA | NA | TGTGCCAGCAGTTACGGGGCAGGCAATCAGCCCCAGCATTTT | CASSYGAGNQPQHF
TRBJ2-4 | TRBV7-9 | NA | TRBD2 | TGTGCCAGCAGCTTACCCCTGGTGGGAGGGCAGGAAAACATTCAGTACTTC | CASSLPLVGGQENIQYF
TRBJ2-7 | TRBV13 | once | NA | TGTGCCAGCAGCTTAGCGCCAGGGTCGGACGAGCAGTACTTC | CASSLAPGSDEQYF
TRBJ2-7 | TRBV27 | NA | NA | TGTGCCAGCAGTACAGGGAATACCTACGAGCAGTACTTC | CASSTGNTYEQYF
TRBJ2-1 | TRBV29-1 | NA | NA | TGCAGCGGCCAAGACACGTCGGGCTACAATGAGCAGTTCTTC | CSGQDTSGYNEQFF
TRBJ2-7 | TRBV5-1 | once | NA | TGCGCCAGCAGCTTCGGCGGATCCTACGAGCAGTACTTC | CASSFGGSYEQYF
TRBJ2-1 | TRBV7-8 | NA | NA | TGTGCCAGCAGCACCCCTCGAGCGGGCGGAGATGACTACAATGAGCAGTTCTTC | CASSTPRAGGDDYNEQFF